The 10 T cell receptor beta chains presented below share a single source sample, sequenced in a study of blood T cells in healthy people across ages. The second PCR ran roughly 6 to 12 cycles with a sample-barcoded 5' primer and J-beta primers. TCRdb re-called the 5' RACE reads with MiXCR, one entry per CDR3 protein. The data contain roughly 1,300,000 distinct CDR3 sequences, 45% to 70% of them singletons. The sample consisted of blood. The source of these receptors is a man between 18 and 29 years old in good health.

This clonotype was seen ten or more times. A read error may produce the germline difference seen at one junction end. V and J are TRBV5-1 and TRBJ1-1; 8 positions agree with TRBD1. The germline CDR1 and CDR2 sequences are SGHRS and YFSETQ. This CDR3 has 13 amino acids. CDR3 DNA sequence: TGTGCCAGCAGTCTCACAGGGGGCACTGAAGCTTTCTTT. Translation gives CASSLTGGTEAFF.

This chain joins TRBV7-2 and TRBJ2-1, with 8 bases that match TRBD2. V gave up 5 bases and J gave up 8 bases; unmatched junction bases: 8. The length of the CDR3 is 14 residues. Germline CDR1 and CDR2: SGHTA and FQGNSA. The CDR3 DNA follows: TGTGCCAGCAGCACCACGGGGGGGCCTTATGAGCAGTTCTTC. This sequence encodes CASSTTGGPYEQFF.

For the CDR3, the DNA is TGTGCCAGCAGCGTAGGTCCCCAGGGATCCTACGAGCAGTACTTC. It is translated as CASSVGPQGSYEQYF. The chain joins TRBV9 to TRBJ2-7, with D tentatively TRBD1 (5 bases). Trimming removed 0 bases from V and 1 base from J, with 11 bases in between. The CDR3 spans 15 residues. Looked up from germline, CDR1 is SGDLS and CDR2 is YYNGEE.

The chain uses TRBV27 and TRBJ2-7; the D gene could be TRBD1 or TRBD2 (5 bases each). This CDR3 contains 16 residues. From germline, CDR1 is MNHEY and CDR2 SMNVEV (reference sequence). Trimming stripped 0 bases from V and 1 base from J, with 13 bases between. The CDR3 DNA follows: TGTGCCAGCAGTTTATCGAGCGGACATCTATCCTACGAGCAGTACTTC. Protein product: CASSLSSGHLSYEQYF.

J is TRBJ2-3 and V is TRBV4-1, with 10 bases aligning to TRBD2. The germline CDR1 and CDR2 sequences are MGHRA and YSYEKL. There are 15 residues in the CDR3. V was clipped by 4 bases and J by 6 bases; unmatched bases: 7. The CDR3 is CASSPGLARGDTQYF. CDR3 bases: TGCGCCAGCAGCCCGGGACTAGCGAGGGGGGATACGCAGTATTTT.

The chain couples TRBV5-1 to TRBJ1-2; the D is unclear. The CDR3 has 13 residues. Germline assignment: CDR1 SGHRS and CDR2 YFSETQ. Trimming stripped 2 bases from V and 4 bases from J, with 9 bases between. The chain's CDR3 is CASSFGPSYGYTF. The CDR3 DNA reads TGCGCCAGCAGCTTCGGTCCCTCCTATGGCTACACCTTC.

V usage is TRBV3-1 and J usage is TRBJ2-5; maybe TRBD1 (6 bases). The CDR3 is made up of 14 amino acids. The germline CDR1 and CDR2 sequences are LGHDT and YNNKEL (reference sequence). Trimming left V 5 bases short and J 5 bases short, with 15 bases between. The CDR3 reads CASSNGTPLETQYF. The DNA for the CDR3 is TGTGCCAGCAGCAACGGGACACCCTTGGAGACCCAGTACTTC.

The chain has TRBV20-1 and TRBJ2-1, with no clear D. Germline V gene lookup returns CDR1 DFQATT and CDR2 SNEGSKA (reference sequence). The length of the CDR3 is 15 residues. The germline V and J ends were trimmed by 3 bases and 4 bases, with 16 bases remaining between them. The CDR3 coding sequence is TGCAGTGCTAGTAGACACGGTTGGGGATACAATGAGCAGTTCTTC. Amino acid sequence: CSASRHGWGYNEQFF.

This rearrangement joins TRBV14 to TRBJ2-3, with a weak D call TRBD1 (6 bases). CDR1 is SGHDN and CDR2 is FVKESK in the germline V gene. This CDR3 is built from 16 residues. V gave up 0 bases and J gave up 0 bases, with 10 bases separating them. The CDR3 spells CASSQDGTPSTDTQYF. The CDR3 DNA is TGTGCCAGCAGCCAAGATGGGACACCCAGCACAGATACGCAGTATTTT.

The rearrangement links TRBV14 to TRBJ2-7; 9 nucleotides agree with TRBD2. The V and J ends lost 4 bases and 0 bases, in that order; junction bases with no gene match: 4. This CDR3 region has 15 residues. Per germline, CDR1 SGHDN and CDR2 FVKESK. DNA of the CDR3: TGTGCCAGCAGCCCTCTAGCGGGGCTCTCCTACGAGCAGTACTTC. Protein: CASSPLAGLSYEQYF.